The 13 T cell receptor beta chains reported below all come from one sample, sequenced in a study of T-cell reconstitution after alpha-beta-depleted transplantation in children. Library preparation (for TCRbeta) was performed with unique molecular identifiers. MiXCR, applied by TCRdb to the PCR reads, yields one record per CDR3 protein. The table shows approximately 93,000 distinct CDR3 sequences, with about 8% occurring only once. The specimen comprised PBMCs from the stem cell graft donor, sampled from the stem cell graft. All receptors derive from a human donor who donated a stem cell graft to a child with congenital amegakaryocytic thrombocytopenia.

This clonotype showed up many times. This chain connects TRBV5-6 to TRBJ2-7; 7 positions agree with TRBD1. Trimming took 5 bases from V and 5 from J; bases not matched to a gene: 7. CDR3 length: 13 amino acids. CDR1 and CDR2 (germline): SGHDT, YYEEEE. CDR3 sequence reads: CASSWTGGHEQYF. CDR3 in DNA: TGTGCCAGCAGTTGGACAGGTGGGCACGAGCAGTACTTC.

V gene TRBV6-5 combines with J gene TRBJ2-1; 8 nucleotides agree with TRBD2. Germline V gene data show CDR1 as MNHEY and CDR2 as SVGAGI. CDR3 size: 14 residues. The junction had 5 bases not matched to a gene; V was cut back by 7 bases and J by 3 bases. The CDR3 spells CASNSGGGYNEQFF. As DNA, the CDR3 is TGTGCCAGCAACTCGGGGGGGGGCTACAATGAGCAGTTCTTC.

The CDR3 protein is CASSLGLGKYEQYF. The CDR3 nucleotides read TGCGCCAGCAGCCTGGGACTAGGGAAATACGAGCAGTACTTC. The chain uses TRBV4-3 and TRBJ2-7, with 8 bases identical to TRBD2. The CDR3 sequence is 14 residues long. CDR1 is LGHNA, CDR2 YSLEER, per germline. V dropped 4 bases and J dropped 4; count of bases not matched to a gene: 6.

This clonotype has at least ten counts. One end of the junction varies from germline; a read error may be responsible. The rearrangement joins TRBV6-2 or TRBV6-3 to TRBJ1-5; 10 bases are a match to TRBD1. The CDR3 extends over 11 amino acids. In germline, CDR1 is MNHEY, CDR2 SVGEGT. CDR3 sequence reads: CASSTGTGATF. The CDR3 region has the DNA TGTGCCAGCAGTACAGGGACAGGGGCAACGTTT.

This clonotype was seen many times. J is TRBJ1-3 and V is TRBV18; D is undetermined. Germline lookup yields CDR1 KGHSH and CDR2 LQKENI. This CDR3 spans 15 amino acids. V was clipped by 3 bases and J by 0 bases, with 9 bases between them. CDR3 sequence: CASSPHGDSGNTIYF. The DNA of the CDR3 is TGTGCCAGCTCACCTCACGGGGACTCTGGAAACACCATATATTTT. Based on the CDR3 plus reference TRBV18 and TRBJ1-3, the full variable domain is NAGVMQNPRHLVRRRGQEARLRCSPMKGHSHVYWYRQLPEEGLKFMVYLQKENIIDESGMPKERFSAEFPKEGPSILRIQQVVRGDSAAYFCASSPHGDSGNTIYFGEGSWLTVV.

This clonotype occurred many times. This chain links TRBV5-1 with TRBJ1-2, with TRBD1 as a possible D gene (6 bases). Looked up from germline, CDR1 is SGHRS and CDR2 is YFSETQ. The V end lost 4 bases, the J end lost 6 bases, and 13 bases lay between the germline ends. The CDR3 runs 13 residues. The DNA for the CDR3 is TGCGCCAGCAGCCTACAGGGCGCTGATGGCTACACCTTC. It translates to CASSLQGADGYTF.

This clonotype showed up just a few times. The rearrangement joins TRBV18 to TRBJ2-7; 11 bases are shared with TRBD1. J was trimmed by 1 base and V by 3 bases; bases with no gene match: 2. The CDR3 contains 15 residues. In germline, CDR1 is KGHSH, CDR2 LQKENI. CDR3 loop: CASSPGQGASYEQYF. Here the CDR3 DNA reads TGTGCCAGCTCACCCGGACAGGGGGCATCCTACGAGCAGTACTTC.

Details on this clonotype: This clone may be a read error of a much larger clone one base away. The chain recombines TRBV12-3 or TRBV12-4 with TRBJ2-5; no firm D call. CDR3 length equals 15 residues. V shed 6 bases and J shed 4 bases, with 18 bases lying between them. The CDR3 DNA reads as TGTGCCAGCAGCCTGGGTCGTGGGGTCTCAGAGACCCAGTACTTC. Encoded protein: CASSLGRGVSETQYF.

This clonotype was counted ten times or more. This rearrangement joins TRBV20-1 to TRBJ2-5; D not certain. CDR1 is DFQATT, CDR2 SNEGSKA, per germline (reference sequence). CDR3 length: 14 residues. V lost 2 bases, J lost 0 bases, and 10 bases lay in between. The CDR3 loop is CSARNLLYQETQYF. The DNA of the CDR3 is TGCAGTGCTAGAAACCTACTTTACCAAGAGACCCAGTACTTC.

This clonotype was detected many times. The chain has TRBV7-2 and TRBJ2-1, with D maybe TRBD2 (6 bases). Trimming left V 3 bases short and J 0 bases short, with 12 bases between. The germline gives CDR1 SGHTA, CDR2 FQGNSA. The length of the CDR3 is 16 residues. CDR3 residues: CASSFGGTGSYNEQFF. The CDR3 nucleotides are TGTGCCAGCAGCTTCGGAGGGACCGGCTCCTACAATGAGCAGTTCTTC.

This clonotype was found many times. The chain carries TRBV27 and TRBJ2-3, with 9 bases identical to TRBD2. The germline V gene has CDR1 MNHEY and CDR2 SMNVEV (reference sequence). Unmatched junction bases numbered 11, after V lost 6 bases and J lost 1 base. The CDR3 is 17 amino acids. The CDR3 sequence is CASSPPGGGAGTDTQYF. Here the CDR3 DNA reads TGTGCCAGCAGCCCCCCAGGCGGGGGGGCGGGCACAGATACGCAGTATTTT.

This clonotype was found many times. The DNA is left out, because the CDR3 cannot be placed on it with certainty; the CDR3 is given as TCRdb lists it. The CDR3 loop reads CAWSVGTGTDF. The J gene is TRBJ2-3, the V gene TRBV30; the table gives TRBD1 as D, unverified against the DNA. The CDR3 comprises 11 residues, both ends counted. Germline V gives CDR1 GTSNPN, CDR2 SVGIG (reference sequence).

The table lists this clonotype with many counts. The chain couples TRBV4-3 to TRBJ1-1; D gene uncertain. The CDR3 is made up of 13 amino acids. Germline values: CDR1 LGHNA, CDR2 YSLEER. Trimming stripped 4 bases from V and 7 bases from J, with 13 bases between. The CDR3 region has the DNA TGCGCCAGCAGCCTTCAAGAAGGGCGTGAAGCTTTCTTT. Protein: CASSLQEGREAFF.